The 8 T cell receptor beta chains given below trace back to one sample, sequenced in a study of shared clonotypes between healthy human individuals. Data came from immunoSEQ multiplex PCR; TCRdb stores just in-frame clones and leaves some out. The sample contains about 450,000 clones, 70% to 80% of which appear only once. Sequencing used PBMCs. Receptor source: a woman aged 40 to 49 in good health. Some clones in this sample may be carry-over from other donors' samples.

V usage is TRBV7-3 and J usage is TRBJ2-7; no reliable D call. Per germline, CDR1 SGHTA and CDR2 FQGTGA. This CDR3 contains 13 residues. Trimming pared 5 bases from V and 5 bases from J, leaving 13 bases between. CDR3 amino acids: CASSRSFGDEQYF. The CDR3 nucleotides read TGTGCCAGCAGCCGCTCGTTTGGGGACGAGCAGTACTTC.

The J gene is TRBJ2-2, the V gene TRBV2; D possibly corresponds to TRBD2 (7 bases). This CDR3 contains 16 residues. Trimming shortened V by 0 bases and J by 3 bases, and 11 bases separated the two germline ends. Germline V gene data show CDR1 as SNHLY and CDR2 as FYNNEI. CDR3 in amino acids: CASSEASGGHTGELFF. CDR3 DNA sequence: TGTGCCAGCAGTGAAGCCTCCGGGGGGCACACCGGGGAGCTGTTTTTT.

J is TRBJ2-7 and V is TRBV19; possible D gene TRBD2, 6 bases. With 4 bases removed from V and 2 bases from J, the gap between germline ends came to 21 bases. Per the germline V gene, CDR1 is LNHDA and CDR2 is SQIVND (reference sequence). The CDR3 is 17 amino acids. CDR3 bases: TGTGCCAGTAGTACCCCCTCTGGGGGGAGCAGCCCCTACGAGCAGTACTTC. This gives the protein CASSTPSGGSSPYEQYF.

The chain is built from TRBV2 and TRBJ2-5; 11 bases map to TRBD2. The ends lost 10 bases at V and 5 bases at J; junction bases unmatched: 12. Germline V CDR1 and CDR2: SNHLY, FYNNEI. The length of the CDR3 is 15 residues. The CDR3 nucleotides read TGTGCCATCACCCATGGGACTAGCGGAAGGGAGACCCAGTACTTC. Its translation: CAITHGTSGRETQYF.

This clone was counted between two and nine times. The chain is built from TRBV4-1 and TRBJ2-3; 9 bases map to TRBD2. CDR3 length equals 14 residues. Trimming took 3 bases from V and 6 from J; bases not matched to a gene: 4. Germline V lookup: CDR1 MGHRA, CDR2 YSYEKL. The CDR3 loop is CASSHLSGSDTQYF. The CDR3 DNA follows: TGCGCCAGCAGCCATCTTAGCGGGAGTGATACGCAGTATTTT.

The rearrangement joins TRBV6-6 to TRBJ2-7, with TRBD2 matching over 9 bases. Looked up from germline, CDR1 is MNHNY and CDR2 is SVGAGI (reference sequence). The CDR3 totals 16 residues. V trimming: 2 bases; J trimming: 2 bases; junction bases outside the gene matches: 7. The CDR3 loop reads CASSYTRLADTYEQYF. DNA for the CDR3: TGTGCCAGCAGTTACACCCGACTAGCGGATACCTACGAGCAGTACTTC.

This chain connects TRBV7-2 to TRBJ2-7; D gene uncertain. V was pared by 3 bases and J by 0 bases, with 9 bases between. This CDR3 has 14 amino acids. Germline CDR1 SGHTA, CDR2 FQGNSA. The CDR3 protein is CASSFLSNSYEQYF. The CDR3 DNA follows: TGTGCCAGCAGCTTCCTATCAAACTCCTACGAGCAGTACTTC.

V gene TRBV28 combines with J gene TRBJ1-2; 9 bases agree with TRBD1. In germline, CDR1 is MDHEN, CDR2 SYDVKM. The CDR3 covers 18 residues. The J segment lost 5 bases and the V segment lost 3 bases, leaving 16 bases of the junction unmatched. The CDR3 loop reads CASSLSSGQGRERYGYTF. CDR3 bases: TGTGCCAGCAGTTTGTCGTCGGGACAGGGAAGGGAAAGGTATGGCTACACCTTC.